The entry below gives a single T cell receptor beta chain sequence along with its context. The data originate from a study of CDR3 diversity in severe acne. CDR3 length: 15 residues. TCRdb ran MiXCR on the PCR reads and lists one entry per CDR3 protein. The repertoire holds about 76,000 distinct CDR3 sequences, with 45% to 60% as singletons. The rearrangement links TRBV12-3 or TRBV12-4 to TRBJ2-7; D might be TRBD1 or TRBD2, each matching 5 bases. TRBJ2-1 matches the DNA end more closely, so the J call is doubtful. Source material: blood. The receptor was isolated from a male donor in good health, without acne. In nucleotides, the CDR3 is TGTGCCAGCAGATCCGGGACGGGAACCTACAATGAGCAGTTCTTC. This encodes CASRSGTGTYNEQFF.